These T cell receptor beta chains were read from a single sample in a study of T cell responses to AZD1222 COVID-19 vaccine. Assay used: immunoSEQ multiplex PCR; TCRdb lists only in-frame clones, some missing. There are approximately 110,000 clones in the sample; approximately 88% occur only once, and about 6.5% lies in the top ten. This specimen was peripheral blood, taken 28 days after the second AZD1222 dose. Receptors were obtained from an adult who received the AZD1222 COVID-19 vaccine. CDR3s include the opening cysteine and the closing phenylalanine or tryptophan. D genes are given only for firm matches. A clone size is listed for some rows: how often the clone was seen (once, few, many), or a class if it is expanded.

D gene	clone size	V gene	J gene	CDR3 protein	CDR3 DNA
TRBD1	-	TRBV29-1	TRBJ1-1	CSADRGNTEAFF	TGCAGCGCTGACAGGGGGAACACTGAAGCTTTCTTT
-	-	TRBV7-2	TRBJ1-5	CASSLGQNQPQHF	TGTGCCAGCAGCTTAGGACAGAATCAGCCCCAGCATTTT
-	once	TRBV3-1/TRBV3-2	TRBJ2-2	CASSQVATAAGELFF	TGTGCCAGCAGCCAAGTAGCGACTGCGGCAGGGGAGCTGTTTTTT
TRBD2	-	TRBV11-2	TRBJ2-1	CASSLVAGGHNEQFF	TGTGCCAGCAGCTTAGTTGCGGGGGGCCACAATGAGCAGTTCTTC
-	-	TRBV11-3	TRBJ2-7	CASSPRGSYEQYF	TGTGCCAGCAGCCCCCGCGGATCCTACGAGCAGTACTTC
-	-	TRBV5-4	TRBJ1-1	CASSGGTGRGTEAFF	TGTGCCAGCAGCGGAGGTACAGGGCGTGGCACTGAAGCTTTCTTT
-	-	TRBV5-1	TRBJ1-1	CASSRQVSMNTEAFF	TGCGCCAGCAGCCGACAGGTCAGCATGAACACTGAAGCTTTCTTT
TRBD1	-	TRBV19	TRBJ1-2	CASSIRDRDGYTF	TGTGCCAGTAGTATAAGGGACAGGGATGGCTACACCTTC
-	-	TRBV2	TRBJ1-6	CASSEGGSNSPLHF	TGTGCCAGCAGTGAAGGAGGGTCCAATTCACCCCTCCACTTT
-	-	TRBV18	TRBJ2-2	CASSPPGWNTGELFF	TGTGCCAGCTCACCACCAGGGTGGAACACCGGGGAGCTGTTTTTT
-	-	TRBV7-8	TRBJ1-1	CASSLAWGVPAEAFF	TGTGCCAGCAGCTTAGCTTGGGGGGTTCCCGCTGAAGCTTTCTTT
-	-	TRBV6-5	TRBJ1-2	CASRPWGGGEGYTF	TGTGCCAGCAGGCCGTGGGGAGGAGGGGAAGGCTACACCTTC